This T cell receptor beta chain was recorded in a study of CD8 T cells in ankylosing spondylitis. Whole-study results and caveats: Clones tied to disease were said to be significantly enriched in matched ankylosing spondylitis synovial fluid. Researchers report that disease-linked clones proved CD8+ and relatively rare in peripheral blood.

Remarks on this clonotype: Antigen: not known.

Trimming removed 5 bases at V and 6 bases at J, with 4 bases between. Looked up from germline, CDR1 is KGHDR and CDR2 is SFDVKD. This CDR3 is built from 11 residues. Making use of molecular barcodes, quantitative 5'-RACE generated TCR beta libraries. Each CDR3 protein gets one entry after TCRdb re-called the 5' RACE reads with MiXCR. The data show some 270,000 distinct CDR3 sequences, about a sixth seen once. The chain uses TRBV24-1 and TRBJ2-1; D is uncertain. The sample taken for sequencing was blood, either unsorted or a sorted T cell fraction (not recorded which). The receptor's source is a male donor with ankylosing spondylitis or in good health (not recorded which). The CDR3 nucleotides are TGTGCCACCAGTGGGATCAATGAGCAGTTCTTC. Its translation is CATSGINEQFF.